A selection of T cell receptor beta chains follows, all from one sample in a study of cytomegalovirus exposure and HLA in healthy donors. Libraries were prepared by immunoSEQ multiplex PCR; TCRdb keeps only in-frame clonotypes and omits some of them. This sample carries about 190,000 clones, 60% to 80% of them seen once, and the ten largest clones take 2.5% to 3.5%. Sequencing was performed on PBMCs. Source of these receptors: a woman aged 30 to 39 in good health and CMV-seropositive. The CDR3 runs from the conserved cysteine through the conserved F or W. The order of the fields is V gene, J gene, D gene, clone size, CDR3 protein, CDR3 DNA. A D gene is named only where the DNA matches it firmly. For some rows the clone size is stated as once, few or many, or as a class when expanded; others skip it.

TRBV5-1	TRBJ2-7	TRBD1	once	CASSLVETGSYEQYF	TGCGCCAGCAGCTTGGTTGAGACAGGGTCCTACGAGCAGTACTTC
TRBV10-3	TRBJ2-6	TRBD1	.	CAISGQGVSGANVLTF	TGTGCCATCAGTGGCCAGGGGGTATCTGGGGCCAACGTCCTGACTTTC
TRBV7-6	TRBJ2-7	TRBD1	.	CASSLGMGQGQYEQYF	TGTGCCAGCAGCTTAGGTATGGGACAGGGACAATACGAGCAGTACTTC
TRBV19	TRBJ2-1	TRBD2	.	CASSGTSGSYNEQFF	TGTGCCAGTAGTGGGACTAGCGGGAGCTACAATGAGCAGTTCTTC
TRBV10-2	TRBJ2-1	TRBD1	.	CASSGWARGYYNEQFF	TGCGCCAGCAGTGGCTGGGCCAGGGGGTACTACAATGAGCAGTTCTTC
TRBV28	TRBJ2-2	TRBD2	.	CASSSSGDANTGELFF	TGTGCCAGCAGTTCTAGCGGAGACGCGAACACCGGGGAGCTGTTTTTT
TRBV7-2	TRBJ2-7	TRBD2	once	CASSFLAGDEQYF	TGTGCCAGCAGCTTCTTAGCGGGGGATGAGCAGTACTTC
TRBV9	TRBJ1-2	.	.	CASSAHREGYGYTF	TGTGCCAGCAGCGCGCACAGGGAAGGCTATGGCTACACCTTC
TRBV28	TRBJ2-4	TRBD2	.	CASSFQAGGSLAKNIQYF	TGTGCCAGCAGTTTCCAAGCGGGAGGATCTCTAGCCAAAAACATTCAGTACTTC
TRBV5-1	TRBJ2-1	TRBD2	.	CASGPEAGGYNEQFF	TGCGCCAGCGGCCCGGAGGCGGGAGGATACAATGAGCAGTTCTTC
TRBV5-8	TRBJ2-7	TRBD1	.	CASRDRGTYEQYF	TGTGCCAGCAGAGACAGGGGGACCTACGAGCAGTACTTC
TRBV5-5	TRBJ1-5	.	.	CASSLKDNRDYSNQPQHF	TGTGCCAGCAGCCTAAAGGACAACAGGGATTATAGCAATCAGCCCCAGCATTTT
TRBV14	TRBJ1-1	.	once	CASSPWQGYTEAFF	TGTGCCAGCAGCCCGTGGCAGGGTTACACTGAAGCTTTCTTT
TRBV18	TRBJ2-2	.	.	CASSPPTTRDSRSGELFF	TGTGCCAGCTCACCTCCAACAACAAGGGACTCCCGATCCGGGGAGCTGTTTTTT
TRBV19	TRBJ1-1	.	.	CASSWNLQGDTEAFF	TGTGCCAGTAGTTGGAACCTACAGGGAGACACTGAAGCTTTCTTT
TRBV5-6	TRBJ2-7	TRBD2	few	CASSFLTSGTFYEQYF	TGTGCCAGCAGCTTCCTGACTAGCGGCACCTTCTACGAGCAGTACTTC
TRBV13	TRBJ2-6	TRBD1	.	CASSLGHPWDSPGSGANVLTF	TGTGCCAGCAGCTTAGGCCATCCGTGGGACAGCCCCGGCTCTGGGGCCAACGTCCTGACTTTC